These 28 T cell receptor beta chains originate from one sample sequenced in a study of read filtering for tumor transcriptome and immune sequencing. The library was built from about 370 ng RNA with molecular barcoded adaptors for alpha/delta and beta/gamma chains. Using its own MiXCR run on the reads, TCRdb lists one record per CDR3 protein. The table includes roughly 25,000 distinct CDR3 sequences, around 14% detected once. The sequencing input was a population of CD138-negative cells sorted from bone marrow. These receptors were collected from a donor older than 35 with multiple myeloma.

This clonotype has ten or more counts. V usage is TRBV20-1 and J usage is TRBJ2-2; no firm D call. Germline CDR1 is DFQATT and CDR2 is SNEGSKA (reference sequence). The CDR3 is 16 residues long. Between the trimmed V and J ends, which lost 2 bases and 3 bases, there was a span of 16 bases. CDR3 in DNA: TGCAGTGCTAGATCAAGTTCCCAAACTGACACCGGGGAGCTGTTTTTT. As protein: CSARSSSQTDTGELFF.

V is TRBV7-3 and J is TRBJ2-7; D unclear. The CDR3 spans 13 residues. V was shortened by 8 bases and J by 7 bases, with 18 bases between the two germline ends. Looked up from germline, CDR1 is SGHTA and CDR2 is FQGTGA. The chain's CDR3 is CASGSSALGEQYF. Here the CDR3 DNA reads TGTGCCAGCGGCTCGTCAGCGTTAGGGGAGCAGTACTTC.

Remarks on this clonotype: One junction end does not reproduce the germline sequence, and a read error may be involved. CDR3 DNA: TGTGCCAGTAGCCCTACGGACGGGATGGTGGACTACGGGCAGTACTTC. This sequence encodes CASSPTDGMVDYGQYF. The chain couples TRBV19 to TRBJ2-7; D is possibly TRBD2 (6 bases). In germline, CDR1 is LNHDA, CDR2 SQIVND (reference sequence). The CDR3 is 16 residues long.

This clonotype has at least ten counts. The chain joins TRBV18 to TRBJ2-3, with 12 bases identical to TRBD2. This CDR3 comprises 16 residues. Germline CDR1 and CDR2: KGHSH and LQKENI. The ends lost 0 bases at V and 4 bases at J; junction bases unmatched: 2. CDR3 amino acids: CASSPPGLAGPDTQYF. For the CDR3, the DNA is TGTGCCAGCTCACCACCGGGACTAGCGGGCCCAGATACGCAGTATTTT.

This clonotype was recorded at least ten times. The CDR3 DNA reads TGTGCCAGTAGTATCAGTTTAGCGGGAGGGCCTCACACCGGGGAGCTGTTTTTT. This codes for CASSISLAGGPHTGELFF. This chain joins TRBV19 and TRBJ2-2, with TRBD2 identical over 11 bases. Germline CDR1 reads LNHDA; CDR2 reads SQIVND (reference sequence). The CDR3 totals 18 residues. J was trimmed by 3 bases and V by 3 bases; bases with no gene match: 9.

This clonotype occurred a few times. A read error is possible here, since a much larger clone lies one base away. This chain uses TRBV27 with TRBJ2-1, with TRBD1 as a possible D gene (5 bases). Germline CDR1 MNHEY, CDR2 SMNVEV (reference sequence). The CDR3 is 15 residues long. The CDR3 coding sequence is TGTGCCAGCAGTAGGCGACAGCATTCCCTCAATGAGCAGCTCTTC. This codes for CASSRRQHSLNEQLF.

This clonotype occurred many times. The CDR3: CASSLAGGDSGANVLTF. CDR3 DNA: TGTGCCAGCAGCTTAGCGGGGGGGGACTCTGGGGCCAACGTCCTGACTTTC. V is TRBV7-2 and J is TRBJ2-6, with TRBD2 matching over 7 bases. Germline lookup yields CDR1 SGHTA and CDR2 FQGNSA. The CDR3 spans 17 residues. Germline trimming cut 0 bases from V and 0 bases from J; bases unmatched to any gene: 2.

This clonotype came up many times. The chain is built from TRBV24-1 and TRBJ2-3; D is perhaps TRBD2 (7 bases). CDR3 length: 16 residues. V shed 4 bases and J shed 3 bases, with 16 bases lying between them. CDR1 KGHDR and CDR2 SFDVKD come from the germline V gene. The CDR3 loop reads CATSDPEGGRTDTQYF. Written as DNA, the CDR3 is TGTGCCACCAGTGACCCCGAGGGGGGGCGTACAGATACGCAGTATTTT.

This clonotype was seen at least ten times. V is TRBV28 and J is TRBJ1-4; 8 positions agree with TRBD1. The germline gives CDR1 MDHEN, CDR2 SYDVKM. This CDR3 contains 17 residues. With 0 bases clipped from V and 8 bases from J, the junction kept 11 bases outside the gene matches. The CDR3 reads CASSLWTGGTGEEKLFF. The CDR3 region has the DNA TGTGCCAGCAGTTTATGGACGGGTGGGACAGGAGAGGAAAAACTGTTTTTT.

A word on this clonotype: The missing conserved phenylalanine or tryptophan at the end of this CDR3 makes a read error likely. The rearrangement joins TRBV4-1 to TRBJ1-4; D not certain. This CDR3 is 15 amino acids long. Looked up from germline, CDR1 is MGHRA and CDR2 is YSYEKL. Trimming took off 0 bases at V and 0 bases at J, with 5 bases between the two ends. CDR3 sequence: CASSQEDATNEKLFS. CDR3 coding DNA: TGCGCCAGCAGCCAAGAGGACGCAACTAATGAAAAACTGTTTTCA.

This clonotype has at least ten counts. V usage is TRBV5-1 and J usage is TRBJ1-2; D not certain. Looked up from germline, CDR1 is SGHRS and CDR2 is YFSETQ. This CDR3 contains 12 residues. The V gene lost 5 bases and the J gene lost 4 bases, with 9 bases spanning the gap. Here the CDR3 reads CASSGAGYGYTF. As DNA, the CDR3 is TGCGCCAGCAGTGGAGCCGGCTATGGCTACACCTTC. Combining the CDR3 with reference TRBV5-1 and TRBJ1-2 gives the whole variable domain KAGVTQTPRYLIKTRGQQVTLSCSPISGHRSVSWYQQTPGQGLQFLFEYFSETQRNKGNFPGRFSGRQFSNSRSEMNVSTLELGDSALYLCASSGAGYGYTFGSGTRLTVV.

Details on this clonotype: This probably arose from a read error, given a far larger clone one base away. V usage is TRBV6-2 or TRBV6-3 and J usage is TRBJ1-5; D unresolved. V dropped 8 bases and J dropped 6 bases, with 17 bases sitting between them. CDR1 MNHEY and CDR2 SVGEGT come from the germline V gene. This CDR3 has 14 residues. In nucleotides, the CDR3 is TGTGCCAGCTCAAACCAACTAACAGCTCAGCCCCAGCATTTT. Its translation: CASSNQLTAQPQHF.

Worth noting for this clonotype: This may stem from a read error, because a much larger clone lies one nucleotide away. The chain employs TRBV5-1 and TRBJ2-1; TRBD1 aligns across 7 bases. The CDR3 is 16 amino acids. Looked up from germline, CDR1 is SGHRS and CDR2 is YFSETQ. The DNA of the CDR3 is TGCGCCAGCAGCTTGGCTCAGGGGGTCTCCTACAATGAGCGGTTCTTC. Its translation is CASSLAQGVSYNERFF.

This clonotype was seen repeatedly, ten times or more. The genes are TRBV7-6 and TRBJ1-2, with 8 bases that match TRBD1. Germline loops: CDR1 SGHVS, CDR2 FNYEAQ. The CDR3 consists of 16 residues. The V gene end was trimmed by 2 bases and the J gene end by 4 bases; junction bases not matched to a gene: 9. The CDR3 here is CASSLNPGQGGYGYTF. DNA of the CDR3: TGTGCCAGCAGCTTAAATCCCGGACAGGGAGGCTATGGCTACACCTTC.

This clonotype was recorded many times. The J gene is TRBJ1-1, the V gene TRBV19, with D possibly matching TRBD1 (5 bases). Germline CDR1 and CDR2: LNHDA and SQIVND (reference sequence). The V end was cut by 5 bases, the J end by 7 bases, with 14 bases between. The CDR3 totals 13 residues. DNA of the CDR3: TGTGCCAGTAGTCTGCAGGGAATGGGTGAAGCTTTCTTT. This codes for CASSLQGMGEAFF.

At least ten counts were recorded for this clonotype. The CDR3 sequence: CASRGPGVSYGYTF. The DNA of the CDR3 is TGTGCCAGCAGGGGTCCGGGGGTGTCCTATGGCTACACCTTC. The V and J genes are TRBV2 and TRBJ1-2; D perhaps matches TRBD1 (5 bases). CDR1 is SNHLY and CDR2 is FYNNEI in the germline V gene. This CDR3 comprises 14 residues. V lost 6 bases, J lost 4 bases, and 15 bases lay in between.

This clonotype was detected a few times. A much larger clone is a single base away; this may be a read error. This chain uses TRBV12-3 or TRBV12-4 with TRBJ1-4; D unresolved. This CDR3 is built from 14 residues. CDR3 loop: CASSLAGDNEKPFF. DNA for the CDR3: TGTGCCAGCAGTTTAGCGGGAGATAATGAAAAACCGTTTTTT.

This clonotype was counted many times. This rearrangement joins TRBV7-9 to TRBJ2-2; 7 nucleotides agree with TRBD2. The CDR3 has 13 amino acids. The germline V gene has CDR1 SEHNR and CDR2 FQNEAQ (reference sequence). The J segment lost 7 bases and the V segment lost 5 bases, leaving 4 bases of the junction unmatched. The CDR3 coding sequence is TGTGCCAGCAGCGGGGAGGGCCTCGGGGAGCTGTTTTTT. Residues: CASSGEGLGELFF. Complete variable domain (other parts from reference TRBV7-9 and TRBJ2-2): DTGVSQNPRHKITKRGQNVTFRCDPISEHNRLYWYRQTLGQGPEFLTYFQNEAQLEKSRLLSDRFSAERPKGSFSTLEIQRTEQGDSAMYLCASSGEGLGELFFGEGSRLTVL.

Comment on this clonotype: A much larger clone sits a single nucleotide away, making a read error possible. Likely a read error: the CDR3 ends without its conserved phenylalanine or tryptophan. The chain joins TRBV2 to TRBJ2-5; D not resolved. V dropped 3 bases and J dropped 5 bases, with 4 bases sitting between them. The CDR3 totals 11 residues. Looked up from germline, CDR1 is SNHLY and CDR2 is FYNNEI. As DNA, the CDR3 is TGTGCCAGCAGTGACTCGGAGACCCAGTACCTC. This sequence encodes CASSDSETQYL.

This clonotype was detected many times. The chain combines TRBV7-9 with TRBJ2-7, with 7 bases aligning to TRBD1. The V segment lost 5 bases and the J segment 2 bases; nucleotides outside the gene matches: 6. This CDR3 has 14 residues. Germline values: CDR1 SEHNR, CDR2 FQNEAQ (reference sequence). CDR3 coding DNA: TGTGCCAGCAGCCCCCGGGACAGAGCCTACGAGCAGTACTTC. Protein product: CASSPRDRAYEQYF.

This clonotype was seen at least ten times. This rearrangement joins TRBV20-1 to TRBJ1-2, with D possibly TRBD1 on 5 matching bases. V lost 3 bases to trimming and J lost 9 bases, with 17 bases between them. This CDR3 spans 13 amino acids. CDR1 and CDR2 (germline): DFQATT, SNEGSKA (reference sequence). The CDR3 DNA reads TGCAGTGCTAGTCCGGGACGGGTCGAGAGCTACACCTTC. Translating it yields CSASPGRVESYTF.

In its sample, this clonotype was seen many times. This chain joins TRBV6-5 and TRBJ2-2; 8 nucleotides match TRBD2. The V and J ends lost 5 bases and 6 bases, in that order; junction bases with no gene match: 11. The CDR3 is 16 residues long. Germline values: CDR1 MNHEY, CDR2 SVGAGI. As DNA, the CDR3 is TGTGCCAGCAGTCCGCCAGGACTAGCAGTAGCCGGGGAGCTGTTTTTT. Translated, it gives CASSPPGLAVAGELFF.

This clonotype was detected many times. The chain links TRBV6-6 to TRBJ2-1; D possibly corresponds to TRBD2 (5 bases). The germline V gene has CDR1 MNHNY and CDR2 SVGAGI (reference sequence). This CDR3 comprises 13 residues. V was shortened by 6 bases and J by 10 bases, with 16 bases between the two germline ends. The DNA of the CDR3 is TGTGCCAGCAGGTATCTAGCTGTCGGCGAGCAGTTCTTC. It codes for CASRYLAVGEQFF.

In this sample, this clonotype turned up many times. The gene calls are TRBV2 and TRBJ1-5; D unresolved. Trimming pared 6 bases from V and 11 bases from J, leaving 11 bases between. The CDR3 extends over 11 amino acids. Per the germline V gene, CDR1 is SNHLY and CDR2 is FYNNEI. The DNA of the CDR3 is TGTGCCAGCAGCGGGGAAGGGACCCAGCATTTT. Protein sequence: CASSGEGTQHF.

In this sample, this clonotype turned up a few times. A much larger clone lies a single base off, so this may be a read error. The chain carries TRBV12-3 or TRBV12-4 and TRBJ2-5, with 11 nucleotides matching TRBD2. V shed 5 bases and J 9 bases; nucleotides not matched to a gene: 11. This CDR3 has 15 residues. CDR3 amino acids: CASSIRLAGREAQYF. DNA for the CDR3: TGTGCCAGCAGTATCCGACTAGCGGGAAGGGAGGCCCAGTACTTC.

On this clonotype itself: Possible read error: a much larger clone is one base away. The chain carries TRBV10-3 and TRBJ2-7, with TRBD2 as a possible D gene (6 bases). The CDR3 consists of 12 residues. The V gene's germline CDR1 is ENHRY and CDR2 SYGVKD. The CDR3 loop is CATSSGAYVQYF. In nucleotides, the CDR3 is TGTGCCACCAGTAGCGGAGCCTACGTGCAGTACTTC.

This clonotype came up a few times. The chain couples TRBV4-1 to TRBJ1-2, with 10 bases that match TRBD1. CDR3 length: 15 amino acids. V dropped 4 bases and J dropped 3; count of bases not matched to a gene: 5. Germline CDR1 and CDR2: MGHRA and YSYEKL. This CDR3 reads CASSLSGTGDYGYTF. CDR3 DNA sequence: TGCGCCAGCAGCCTATCCGGGACAGGGGACTATGGCTACACCTTC.

Ten or more counts support this clonotype. The chain joins TRBV20-1 to TRBJ2-7, with TRBD1 matching 8 bases. Unmatched junction bases numbered 4, after V lost 1 base and J lost 2 bases. Germline V gene data show CDR1 as DFQATT and CDR2 as SNEGSKA (reference sequence). CDR3 length: 14 amino acids. The DNA for the CDR3 is TGCAGTGCTAGAGGCGACAGGGGCGCCTACGAGCAGTACTTC. It encodes CSARGDRGAYEQYF.